This TCR beta chain originates from a study of T cell responses to AZD1222 COVID-19 vaccine. Whole-study results and caveats: At 160-218 and 743-854, vaccine-associated CD4 TCRs were dominant, and they spanned spike. White British people made up most donors, females outnumbered males, and clonal diversity was possibly underestimated. Close to half of all spike-specific TCRs reportedly target regions of the variants that are unmutated.

TCRdb keeps only in-frame clones here, not all; method: immunoSEQ multiplex PCR. Of approximately 150,000 clones listed, more than 70% were seen once; the top ten hold 2.2%. Concerning this clone: Antigen specificity is unknown.

The sample here was peripheral blood, taken on day 0 of AZD1222 vaccination. The sequence came from an adult in good health.

The DNA for the CDR3 is TGTGCCAGCACCCCCGGGACGGTGGGAAACACCATATATTTT. Translating gives CASTPGTVGNTIYF. The chain couples TRBV6-5 to TRBJ1-3, with D perhaps TRBD1 (5 bases). The ends were cut back, 7 bases at V and 4 bases at J, with 14 bases in the middle. CDR1 MNHEY and CDR2 SVGAGI come from the germline V gene. The CDR3 spans 14 residues.